This TCR beta chain was recovered during a study of cytomegalovirus exposure and HLA in healthy donors. Comments on this clone: Antigen unknown. Other DNA sequences within the sample encode an identical CDR3.

PCR employed 60 Vbeta and 13 Jbeta primers. The repertoire was sequenced with immunoSEQ multiplex PCR; TCRdb's copy has only in-frame clones and lacks some. The table lists about 110,000 clones, 83% of them singletons. The CDR3 consists of 13 residues. Trimming pared 2 bases from V and 1 base from J, leaving 5 bases between. Germline CDR1 reads SGHTA; CDR2 reads FQGTGA. Study outcomes and limitations: Most TCR sequences were seen very rarely across donors, but some public TCRs occurred in many.

The sequence was obtained from a man aged 18 to 29 in good health and CMV-seronegative. The sample consisted of PBMCs. The rearrangement links TRBV7-3 to TRBJ1-1; D unresolved. For the CDR3, the DNA is TGTGCCAGCAGCTTAGGCCAGAACACTGAAGCTTTCTTT. This codes for CASSLGQNTEAFF.